The present T cell receptor (beta chain) was sequenced within a study of T cells in Graves' hyperthyroidism and ophthalmopathy. What was amplified from RNA transcripts were TCR beta CDR3 regions. HTBI primers were the set used in a first-round RT-PCR of the TCR CDR3. TCRdb independently ran MiXCR on the multiplex PCR reads; one entry per CDR3 protein. Of about 600,000 distinct CDR3 sequences in the sample, about 14% were seen once. Together with thyroid ultrasound, orbital computed tomography, serum thyroxine and TRAb, clinical symptoms were used for diagnoses. This sample holds PBMCs from about 10 ml fresh peripheral blood. The CDR3 consists of 14 residues. CDR1 MNHEY and CDR2 SVGEGT come from the germline V gene. This clonotype was detected ten times or more. Germline is not matched at one junction end, which may reflect a read error.

The chain carries TRBV6-2 or TRBV6-3 and TRBJ1-6, with D possibly being TRBD1 (5 bases). The sequencing sample was made of blood. This clonotype was sampled from a woman aged 45-60 years with Graves' ophthalmopathy. The CDR3 DNA is TGTGCCAGCACTTACAGGACGTGGGTTTCACCCCTCCACTTT. It translates to CASTYRTWVSPLHF.